These 9 T cell receptor beta chains originate from one sample sequenced in a study of shared clonotypes between healthy human individuals. Assay: immunoSEQ multiplex PCR; the TCRdb copy retains only in-frame clones and omits some. The table includes millions of clones, approximately 94% detected once. CD8 cells regarded as naive lacked CD45RO, were positively chosen for CCR7, and omitted terminally differentiated effector memory CD45RA+ cells. Sequencing was done on a sample of naive CD8+ T cells sorted from blood. These receptors were taken from a man aged 18 to 29 in good health.

This chain's CDR3 is CAWAEGGTEQYF. The DNA for the CDR3 is TGTGCCTGGGCGGAGGGGGGCACTGAGCAGTACTTC. V and J are TRBV30 and TRBJ2-7; D possibly uses TRBD1 or TRBD2 (6 bases each). V was pared by 5 bases and J by 7 bases, with 15 bases between. The CDR3 covers 12 residues. Germline assignment: CDR1 GTSNPN and CDR2 SVGIG (reference sequence).

This chain uses TRBV11-2 with TRBJ1-6; the match to TRBD1 covers 11 bases. This CDR3 region has 17 residues. V trimming: 6 bases; J trimming: 7 bases; junction bases outside the gene matches: 11. CDR1 and CDR2 from the germline V gene are SGHAT and FQNNGV. The CDR3 coding sequence is TGTGCCAGCAGGGCCACCCGGGACAGGGGGAACAATTCACCCCTCCACTTT. Its translation: CASRATRDRGNNSPLHF.

The chain recombines TRBV4-1 with TRBJ2-2; the match to TRBD2 covers 10 bases. The junction had 13 bases not matched to a gene; V was cut back by 7 bases and J by 5 bases. CDR1 MGHRA and CDR2 YSYEKL come from the germline V gene. The CDR3 covers 17 residues. CDR3 in amino acids: CASKGGLAGVGTGELFF. The CDR3 coding sequence is TGCGCCAGCAAGGGCGGGCTAGCGGGAGTGGGGACCGGGGAGCTGTTTTTT.

The chain recombines TRBV9 with TRBJ2-7, with D perhaps TRBD1 or TRBD2 (5 bases each). Germline V gene data show CDR1 as SGDLS and CDR2 as YYNGEE. V was clipped by 2 bases and J by 6 bases, with 15 bases between them. The CDR3 has 14 residues. The CDR3 nucleotides read TGTGCCAGCAGCGTGGGACCGCCCGGGGCCGAGCAGTACTTC. The encoded protein is CASSVGPPGAEQYF.

V usage is TRBV18 and J usage is TRBJ1-2; no clear D gene. The germline CDR1 and CDR2 sequences are KGHSH and LQKENI. The V and J ends lost 2 bases and 6 bases respectively, with 7 bases between them. This CDR3 has 12 amino acids. CDR3 sequence: CASSPSGDGYTF. CDR3 in DNA: TGTGCCAGCTCACCATCCGGGGATGGCTACACCTTC.

J is TRBJ1-3 and V is TRBV6-5; D not certain. The CDR3 covers 14 residues. Trimming took off 5 bases at V and 1 base at J, with 9 bases between the two ends. The germline V gene encodes CDR1 MNHEY and CDR2 SVGAGI. The CDR3 nucleotides are TGTGCCAGCAGTAACGAGTTTTCTGGAAACACCATATATTTT. Translation: CASSNEFSGNTIYF.

As concerns this clone: Distinct nucleotide sequences in the sample also encode this CDR3. V and J are TRBV30 and TRBJ2-2; unclear D gene. V was pared by 0 bases and J by 3 bases, with 5 bases between. This CDR3 is built from 13 residues. Per the germline V gene, CDR1 is GTSNPN and CDR2 is SVGIG (reference sequence). Here the CDR3 reads CAWSVMDTGELFF. CDR3 nucleotide sequence: TGTGCCTGGAGTGTCATGGACACCGGGGAGCTGTTTTTT.

The V call is TRBV6-5, the J call TRBJ2-6; D uncertain. The CDR3 has 15 residues. Germline assignment: CDR1 MNHEY and CDR2 SVGAGI. V was cut by 2 bases and J by 5 bases, with 10 bases left in between. The CDR3 sequence is CASSYDLAWANVLTF. CDR3 nucleotide sequence: TGTGCCAGCAGTTACGACTTAGCCTGGGCCAACGTCCTGACTTTC.

V gene TRBV30 combines with J gene TRBJ1-5, with TRBD1 as a possible D gene (6 bases). The CDR3 consists of 15 residues. Trimming removed 4 bases at V and 0 bases at J, with 13 bases between. Germline loops: CDR1 GTSNPN, CDR2 SVGIG (reference sequence). CDR3 amino acids: CAWTQGQISNQPQHF. The CDR3 coding sequence is TGTGCCTGGACCCAAGGACAGATTAGCAATCAGCCCCAGCATTTT.